This TCR beta chain was found in a study of cytomegalovirus exposure and HLA in healthy donors. Overall study results and limits: Rarity held for most TCR sequences, but there were some public TCRs that occurred in many donors. A few of the chains that were CMV-associated were confirmed in vitro to be specific for CMV antigens.

Trimming left V 2 bases short and J 1 base short, with 8 bases between. This CDR3 has 14 amino acids. CDR1 SGHVS and CDR2 FNYEAQ come from the germline V gene. This clone was detected many times. Antigen unknown. Other DNA sequences in the same sample also yield this CDR3. Data came from immunoSEQ multiplex PCR; TCRdb stores just in-frame clones and leaves some out. The sample contains 150,000 to 200,000 clones, roughly 86% of which appear only once. The clonotype originates from a man aged 25-45 years in good health and CMV-seropositive. The rearrangement joins TRBV7-6 to TRBJ1-1; weak D call: TRBD1 (5 bases). Material for sequencing was PBMCs. CDR3 coding DNA: TGTGCCAGCAGCTTACGGGGACCGAACACTGAAGCTTTCTTT. Translated, it gives CASSLRGPNTEAFF.